This T cell receptor beta chain stems from a study of human T cells and chemical hapten exposure. The wider study: Subjects had 2% DPC placed on about 2 cm by about 2 cm of upper inner arm skin for sensitization.

TCRdb re-analysed the RACE reads in MiXCR, keeping a single row per CDR3 protein. The sample shows 99,000 or so distinct CDR3 sequences, approximately 11% of them seen only once. This clonotype was counted a few times. Its antigen remains unidentified. From germline, CDR1 is SGHTA and CDR2 FQGNSA. The CDR3 extends over 16 amino acids. V gave up 5 bases and J gave up 5 bases; unmatched junction bases: 13. Time point meaning: pre-sensitization, week 0. Treatment in this sample: therapeutic diphenylcyclopropenone sensitization with weekly scalp DPC. Extraction yielded total RNA from whole blood (unfractionated). General study findings and limits: There were significantly more large CDR3 similarity clusters among expanded TCRs than among controls.

The V and J genes are TRBV7-2 and TRBJ2-7, with 9 positions matching TRBD2. The source was whole blood, collected in connection with sensitization to the hapten diphenylcyclopropenone (DPC). The clonotype originates from a woman aged 55-70 years with alopecia areata. Some clones in this sample may be carry-over from other donors' samples. The CDR3 spells CASSQNSGGRSHEQYF. CDR3 bases: TGTGCCAGCAGCCAAAATAGCGGGGGAAGGAGCCACGAGCAGTACTTC.